The T cell receptor (beta chain) described here comes from a study of shared clonotypes between healthy human individuals (dated by TCRdb to 2020 to 2021). Describing the broader study: The cohort included three men and a couple of women between 18 and 49 years of age. Each donor's leukapheresis produced roughly between about 0.8 and 8.9 billion PBMCs. Libraries were prepared and TCR repertoires were sequenced by different laboratories using diverse techniques, in order to increase sequencing depth and limit assay-specific biases. For each donor, CD4 naive and CD4 memory were each run on three plates, CD8 naive on two plates, and CD8 memory on one plate. The study deeply sequenced blood TCR repertoires of five healthy adults to estimate repertoire size and the extent of clonotype sharing between individuals. Study-wide conclusions, independent of this receptor: When a handful of donors were compared, the shared fraction of clonotypes was 5% to 6.5% for naive CD4, approximately 3.5% for naive CD8, more than 2% for memory CD4, and under 0.5% for memory CD8. Compared with non-shared clonotypes, the clonotypes found in all four sorted-subset donors had higher generation probabilities. Pairwise subsampling indicated that sequencing depth was expected to affect the degree of clonotype sharing among donors. Estimated clonotype richness was generally larger for naive than for memory subsets. Sampling was limited to blood, and TCR repertoires in tissue likely differ from TCR repertoires in blood. Even with the large sequencing depth, rarefaction of the sorted-subset datasets indicated that sequencing was incomplete. The small number of donors limited the genetic and exposure-history diversity represented.

Using the deep immunoSEQ assay, multiplex PCR amplified TCR CDR3 regions from genomic DNA. For each cell subset, the extracted genomic DNA was distributed evenly across all wells of several immunoSEQ 96-well plates, and each plate served as one replicate. For sorted subsets, 200 to 250 ng genomic DNA, equal to 25,000 to 35,000 T cell genomes, was loaded into each replicate PCR. Purified libraries were quantified with a Qubit 3.0 fluorometer, sized on a Bioanalyzer 2100, and re-quantified with the KAPA Library Quantification kit. Every immunoSEQ 96-well plate was sequenced on a dedicated single-read 150-cycle Illumina NextSeq 550 flow cell. Under the source paper's analysis protocol: The immunoSEQ output contained only junctional sequences without quality scores, so filtering could not match that applied to full-length reads. Sequences were annotated with PyIR, a Python wrapper for IgBLAST v1.9, and V/J genes and CDR3 were assigned using IMGT germline references. Reads were removed for weak V/J assignments (E-value above 1e-6), missing CDR3, stop codons, out-of-frame junctions, or ambiguous translated residues. V3J clonotypes were defined as sequences sharing the same inferred V gene, J gene, and CDR3 amino acid sequence. Percentage overlap between repertoires was calculated by dividing the number of shared unique clonotypes by the size of the smaller repertoire. Richness of each repertoire was evaluated using RTK rarefaction, the Chao1 estimator, and Recon v2.1 estimates of unobserved clonotypes. OLGA was used to compute generation probabilities for all TCRbeta clonotypes that the gDNA method yielded from a handful of donors. Imported from immuneACCESS, the table was reduced by TCRdb to in-frame sequences with V and J called. These copies leave out some clones; in studies compared against another copy, an unresolved V gene accounts for under half, and the cause of the remainder is not known. V and J calls and clone size come straight from that table; D and trimming were deduced from the DNA. The sample contains some 2 million clones, about 95% of them found a single time. More than 0.95% of the sample is in the top ten clones.

CD8 naive samples were obtained by positive selection for CCR7 among CD45RO-negative cells, yielding a CD45RA+CCR7+ population from which TemRA cells were excluded. Donors were healthy HIV-negative adults with no recently reported acute infections or vaccinations. Every donor was a Caucasian adult living in Nashville, Tennessee, USA. Blood was obtained by leukapheresis, after which PBMCs were separated by Ficoll-Histopaque density gradient centrifugation and cryopreserved in liquid nitrogen vapor phase. Analytical flow cytometry was used to check the purity and quantity of every magnetically sorted T cell population. From each sorted fraction, genomic DNA was isolated and quantified by UV absorbance on a Nanodrop 2000c. This clone was detected only once. It lacks a known antigen. No qualities accompany the bases; no much larger clone lies one base away. Sequenced input: naive CD8+ T cells sorted from blood. The cell subset or site label, as the study defines it: CD45RA+CCR7+. The receptor's source is a man aged 18 to 29 in good health.

In nucleotide form, the sequence is TGCGCCAGCAGCGACCTGAAGGAGCAGTACTTC. This codes for CASSDLKEQYF. The sequence joins TRBV5-1 to TRBJ2-7; no D gene call is confident. The germline V gene supplies CDR1 SGHRS and CDR2 YFSETQ. Spanning cysteine to phenylalanine, the CDR3 consists of 11 amino acids. The sequence is cut down to CDR3 DNA, 33 bases in frame from base 1. V loses 4 bases, J loses 7 bases, and the germline ends lie 9 bases apart.